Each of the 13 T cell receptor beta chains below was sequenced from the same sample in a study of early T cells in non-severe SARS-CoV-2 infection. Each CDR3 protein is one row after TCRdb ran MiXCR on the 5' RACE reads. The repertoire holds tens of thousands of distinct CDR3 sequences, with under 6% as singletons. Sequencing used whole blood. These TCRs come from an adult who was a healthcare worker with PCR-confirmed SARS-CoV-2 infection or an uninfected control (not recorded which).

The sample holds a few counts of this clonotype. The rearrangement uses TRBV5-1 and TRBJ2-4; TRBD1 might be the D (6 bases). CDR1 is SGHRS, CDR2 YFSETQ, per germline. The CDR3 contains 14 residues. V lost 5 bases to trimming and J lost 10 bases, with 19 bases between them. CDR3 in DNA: TGCGCCAGCAGGATTCAGAGTGACCAGGGGATTCAGTACTTC. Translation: CASRIQSDQGIQYF.

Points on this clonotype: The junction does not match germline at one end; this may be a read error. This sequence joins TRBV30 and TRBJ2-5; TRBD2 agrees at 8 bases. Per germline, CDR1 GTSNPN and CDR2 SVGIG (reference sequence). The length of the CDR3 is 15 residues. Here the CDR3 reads CARSVPGGTQETQYF. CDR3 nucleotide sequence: TGTGCCCGGAGTGTCCCGGGGGGGACCCAAGAGACCCAGTACTTC.

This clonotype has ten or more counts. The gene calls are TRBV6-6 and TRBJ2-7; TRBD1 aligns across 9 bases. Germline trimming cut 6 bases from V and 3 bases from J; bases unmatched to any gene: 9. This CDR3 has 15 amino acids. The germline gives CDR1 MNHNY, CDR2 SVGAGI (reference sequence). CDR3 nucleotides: TGTGCCAGCAGCCCAATCCGGGACAGGGTCTACGAGCAGTACTTC. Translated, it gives CASSPIRDRVYEQYF.

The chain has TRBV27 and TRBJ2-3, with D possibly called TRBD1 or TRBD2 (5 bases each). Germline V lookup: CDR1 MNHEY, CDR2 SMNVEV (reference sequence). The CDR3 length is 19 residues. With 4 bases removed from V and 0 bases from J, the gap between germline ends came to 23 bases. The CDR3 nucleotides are TGTGCCAGCAGTTACCCAGGGCCCGGGGAGCGCCCAAGCACAGATACGCAGTATTTT. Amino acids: CASSYPGPGERPSTDTQYF.

CDR3 amino acids: CASSVEWANEQFF. CDR3 DNA sequence: TGTGCCAGCAGCGTAGAATGGGCCAATGAGCAGTTCTTC. The genes are TRBV9 and TRBJ2-1; no clear D. Trimming removed 0 bases from V and 6 bases from J, with 7 bases in between. In germline, CDR1 is SGDLS, CDR2 YYNGEE. The CDR3 sequence is 13 residues long.

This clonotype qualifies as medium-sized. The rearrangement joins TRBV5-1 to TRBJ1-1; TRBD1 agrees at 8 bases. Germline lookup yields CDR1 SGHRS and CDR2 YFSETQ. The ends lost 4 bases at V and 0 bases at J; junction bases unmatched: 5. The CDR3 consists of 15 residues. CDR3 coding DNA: TGCGCCAGCAGCGCACAGACAGGGGTGAACACTGAAGCTTTCTTT. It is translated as CASSAQTGVNTEAFF.

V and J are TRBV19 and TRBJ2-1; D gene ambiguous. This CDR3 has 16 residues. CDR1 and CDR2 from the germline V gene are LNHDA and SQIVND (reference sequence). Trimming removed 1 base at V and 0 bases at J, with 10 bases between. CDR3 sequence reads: CASSIVASSSYNEQFF. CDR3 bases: TGTGCCAGTAGTATAGTGGCCAGTAGCTCCTACAATGAGCAGTTCTTC.

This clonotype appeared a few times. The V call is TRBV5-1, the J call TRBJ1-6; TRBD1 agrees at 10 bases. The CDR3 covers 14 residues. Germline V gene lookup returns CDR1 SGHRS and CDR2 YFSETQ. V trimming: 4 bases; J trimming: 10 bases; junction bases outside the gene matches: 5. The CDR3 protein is CASSATGGGSPLHF. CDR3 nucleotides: TGCGCCAGCAGCGCGACAGGGGGCGGATCACCCCTCCACTTT.

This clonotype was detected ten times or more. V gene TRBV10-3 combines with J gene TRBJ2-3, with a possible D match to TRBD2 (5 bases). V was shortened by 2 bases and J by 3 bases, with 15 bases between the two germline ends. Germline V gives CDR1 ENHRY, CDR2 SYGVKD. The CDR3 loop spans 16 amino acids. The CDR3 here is CAISETSPSGTDTQYF. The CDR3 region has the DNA TGTGCCATCAGTGAGACTAGTCCGTCGGGAACAGATACGCAGTATTTT.

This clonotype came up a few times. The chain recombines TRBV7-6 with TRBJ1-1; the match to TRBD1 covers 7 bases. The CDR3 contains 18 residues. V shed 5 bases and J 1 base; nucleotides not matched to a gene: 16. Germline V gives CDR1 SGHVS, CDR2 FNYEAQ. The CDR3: CASSGSDRTGLTNTEAFF. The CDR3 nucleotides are TGTGCCAGCAGCGGATCGGACAGGACTGGATTGACGAACACTGAAGCTTTCTTT.

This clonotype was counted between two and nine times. The CDR3 sequence: CAWRQGTRLEEKLFF. CDR3 DNA: TGTGCCTGGAGGCAAGGGACACGGCTTGAAGAAAAACTGTTTTTT. The rearrangement uses TRBV30 and TRBJ1-4; tentative D call: TRBD1 (6 bases). Germline V CDR1 and CDR2: GTSNPN, SVGIG (reference sequence). The V and J ends lost 3 bases and 8 bases respectively, with 19 bases between them. The CDR3 has 15 amino acids.

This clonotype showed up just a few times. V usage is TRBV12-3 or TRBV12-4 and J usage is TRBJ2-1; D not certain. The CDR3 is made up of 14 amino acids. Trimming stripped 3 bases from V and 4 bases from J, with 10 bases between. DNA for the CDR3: TGTGCCAGCAGTTTCCTCGGACCATACAATGAGCAGTTCTTC. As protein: CASSFLGPYNEQFF.

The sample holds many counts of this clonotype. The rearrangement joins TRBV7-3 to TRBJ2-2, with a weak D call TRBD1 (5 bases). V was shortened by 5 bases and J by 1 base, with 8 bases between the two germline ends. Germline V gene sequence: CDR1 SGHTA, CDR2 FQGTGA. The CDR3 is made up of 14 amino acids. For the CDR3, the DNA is TGTGCCAGCAGCGCGACAGTGAACACCGGGGAGCTGTTTTTT. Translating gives CASSATVNTGELFF. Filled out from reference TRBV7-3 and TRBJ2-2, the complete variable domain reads GAGVSQTPSNKVTEKGKYVELRCDPISGHTALYWYRQSLGQGPEFLIYFQGTGAADDSGLPNDRFFAVRPEGSVSTLKIQRTERGDSAVYLCASSATVNTGELFFGEGSRLTVL.